This T cell receptor (beta chain) was documented in a study of tumor T cells in aggressive B-cell lymphoma. Germline V gene data show CDR1 as MNHEY and CDR2 as SVGAGI. Trimming at V came to 6 bases and at J to 1 base, leaving 4 bases not matched to a gene. The length of the CDR3 is 15 residues. Clones were sequenced by immunoSEQ multiplex PCR, and TCRdb holds only the in-frame ones, with some missing. The sample yields 6,500 to 9,500 clones, 75% to 85% seen once. The sequenced sample consisted of tumor tissue. This TCR derives from an adult with diffuse large B cell lymphoma. V is TRBV6-5 and J is TRBJ1-5, with TRBD1 matching 9 bases. In nucleotides, the CDR3 is TGTGCCAGCAGAACCGGGACAGGGAGCAATCAGCCCCAGCATTTT. As protein: CASRTGTGSNQPQHF.